The T cell receptor beta chain described here comes from a study of T cell repertoires in cytomegalovirus infection. Study-wide background: Public TCR beta signatures provided an indication of both CMV infection and a matching HLA type.

TCRdb independently ran MiXCR on the reads; one entry per CDR3 protein. This sample has about 260,000 distinct CDR3 sequences, with 8% to 9.5% found just once. Notes on the study in general: Ex vivo responses were dominated by HLA-C-restricted CMV-specific TCR beta clonotypes. Frequencies of public TCR beta families were cumulated, and this identified carriers of CMV plus the relevant HLA.

About this clonotype: The antigen is unknown.

The material sequenced was PBMCs. The clonotype was recovered from a human donor in good health (CMV status not recorded). Some clones in this sample may be carry-over from other donors' samples.

CDR3 nucleotide sequence: TGTGCCAGCAGCCAGGTAGGAGAGCAGTACTTC. This encodes CASSQVGEQYF. The J gene is TRBJ2-7, the V gene TRBV3-1; unclear D gene. The CDR3 extends over 11 amino acids. Trimming removed 3 bases from V and 7 bases from J, with 7 bases in between. Germline-derived CDR1 and CDR2 are LGHDT and YNNKEL (reference sequence).